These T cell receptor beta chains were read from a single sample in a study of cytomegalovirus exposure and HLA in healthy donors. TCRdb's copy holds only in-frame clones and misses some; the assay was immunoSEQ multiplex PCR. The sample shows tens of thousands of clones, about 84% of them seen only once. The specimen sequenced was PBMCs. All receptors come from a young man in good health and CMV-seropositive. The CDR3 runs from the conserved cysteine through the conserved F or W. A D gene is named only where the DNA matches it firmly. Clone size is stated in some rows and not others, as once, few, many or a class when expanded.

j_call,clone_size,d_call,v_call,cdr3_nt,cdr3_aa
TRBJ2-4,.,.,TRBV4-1,TGCGCCAGCAGCCAAGAAGCGTTGTCCAAAAACATTCAGTACTTC,CASSQEALSKNIQYF
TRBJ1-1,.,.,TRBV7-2,TGTGCCAGCAGTTATTGGGGCAGGGCGGACACTGAAGCTTTCTTT,CASSYWGRADTEAFF
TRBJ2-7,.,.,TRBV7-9,TGTGCCAGCAGCCCGAGCGGAGCCTACGAGCAGTACTTC,CASSPSGAYEQYF
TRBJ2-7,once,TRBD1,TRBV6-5,TGTGCCAGCAGTTCTACAGGGGGCCGGAGAGACGAGCAGTACTTC,CASSSTGGRRDEQYF
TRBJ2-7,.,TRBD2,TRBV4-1,TGCGCCAGCAGCTCACAACTAGCGAATTCCTACGAGCAGTACTTC,CASSSQLANSYEQYF
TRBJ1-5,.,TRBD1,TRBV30,TGTGCCTGGGGGACAGGGGGTATAAATCAGCCCCAGCATTTT,CAWGTGGINQPQHF
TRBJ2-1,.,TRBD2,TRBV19,TGTGCCAGTAGCCGGGAGGGCTCCTACAATGAGCAGTTCTTC,CASSREGSYNEQFF
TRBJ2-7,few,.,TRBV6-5,TGTGCCAGCAGTTACTCGGCAGGGCCCTACGAGCAGTACTTC,CASSYSAGPYEQYF
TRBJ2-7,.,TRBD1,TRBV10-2,TGCGCCAGCAGTGAGTCTAGGGGGCTGGGTGAGCAGTACTTC,CASSESRGLGEQYF
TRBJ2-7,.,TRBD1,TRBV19,TGTGCCAGTAGTCTCGACGGACAGGAGACCTACGAGCAGTACTTC,CASSLDGQETYEQYF
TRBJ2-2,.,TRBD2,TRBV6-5,TGTGCCAGCAGTGCGGGGGGAACCGGGGAGCTGTTTTTT,CASSAGGTGELFF
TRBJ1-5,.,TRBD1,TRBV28,TGTGCCAGCAGCTCTGGACAGGGCGCCGGGCCCCAGCATTTT,CASSSGQGAGPQHF
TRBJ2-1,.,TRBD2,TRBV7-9,TGTGCCAGCAGCTTAGCACTAGCGGGAGGGATCGATGAGCAGTTCTTC,CASSLALAGGIDEQFF
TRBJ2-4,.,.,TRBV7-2,TGTGCCAGCAGCTTTTATGGGACAACGAACATTCAGTACTTC,CASSFYGTTNIQYF
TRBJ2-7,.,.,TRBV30,TGTGCCTGTACCTCAGGGATCGAGCAGTACTTC,CACTSGIEQYF
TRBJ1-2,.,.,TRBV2,TGTGCCGAGCAGGGCAACTATGGCTACACCTTC,CAEQGNYGYTF
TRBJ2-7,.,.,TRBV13,TGTGCCAGCAGCTTAGTCACCACACGCGAGCAGTACTTC,CASSLVTTREQYF
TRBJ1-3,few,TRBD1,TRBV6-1,TGTGCCAGCGGAGGGACAGGGGTAAACACCATATATTTT,CASGGTGVNTIYF
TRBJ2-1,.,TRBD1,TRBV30,TGTGCCTGGAGTAGGGACAGGGGAGGTGAGCAGTTCTTC,CAWSRDRGGEQFF
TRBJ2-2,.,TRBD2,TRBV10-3,TGTGCCATCAGTGAGCGGGATATAGCGGGGGGGCGTAACACCGGGGAGCTGTTTTTT,CAISERDIAGGRNTGELFF